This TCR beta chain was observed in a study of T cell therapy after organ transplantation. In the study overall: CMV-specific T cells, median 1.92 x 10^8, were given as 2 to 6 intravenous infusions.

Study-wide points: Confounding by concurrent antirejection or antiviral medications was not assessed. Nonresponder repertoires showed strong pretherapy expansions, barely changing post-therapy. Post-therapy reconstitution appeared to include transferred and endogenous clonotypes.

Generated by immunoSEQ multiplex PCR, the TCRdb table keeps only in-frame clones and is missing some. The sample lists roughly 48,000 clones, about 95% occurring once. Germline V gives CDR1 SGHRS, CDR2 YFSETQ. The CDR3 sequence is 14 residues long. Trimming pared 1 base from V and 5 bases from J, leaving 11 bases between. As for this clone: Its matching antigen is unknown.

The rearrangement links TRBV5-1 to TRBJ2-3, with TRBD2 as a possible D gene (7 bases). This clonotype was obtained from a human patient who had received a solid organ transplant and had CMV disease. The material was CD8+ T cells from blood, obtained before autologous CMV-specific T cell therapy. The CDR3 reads CASSLRGGQDTQYF. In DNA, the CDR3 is TGCGCCAGCAGCTTGAGGGGGGGCCAAGATACGCAGTATTTT.